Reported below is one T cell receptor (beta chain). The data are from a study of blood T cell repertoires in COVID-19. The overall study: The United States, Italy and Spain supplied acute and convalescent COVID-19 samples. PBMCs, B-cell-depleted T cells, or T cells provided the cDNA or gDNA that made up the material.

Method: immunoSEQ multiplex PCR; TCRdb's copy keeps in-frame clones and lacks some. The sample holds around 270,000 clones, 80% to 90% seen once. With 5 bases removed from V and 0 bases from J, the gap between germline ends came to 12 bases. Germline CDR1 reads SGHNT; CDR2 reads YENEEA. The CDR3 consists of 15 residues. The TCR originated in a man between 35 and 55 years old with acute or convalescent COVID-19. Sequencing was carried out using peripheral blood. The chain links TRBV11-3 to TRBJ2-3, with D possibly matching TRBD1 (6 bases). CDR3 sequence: CASSADSSSTDTQYF. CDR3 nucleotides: TGTGCCAGCAGCGCGGACAGCTCTAGCACAGATACGCAGTATTTT.